What follows are 6 T cell receptor beta chains derived from one specimen sequenced in a study of beta chain features in type 1 diabetes. The study, taken as a whole, reports: TCRB CDR3s from Type 1 diabetes patients were moderately but significantly shorter in all four CD4+ subsets.

These receptors have no known antigen. Every isolated RNA sample was fully reverse transcribed, so sequencing captured expressed TCRB transcripts. The method was immunoSEQ multiplex PCR; TCRdb's version includes in-frame clones alone and lacks a portion of them. The sample has roughly 130,000 clones; roughly 17% are singletons. Material for sequencing was central memory CD4+ T cells from blood. These receptors were collected from a man aged 30-40 years with type 1 diabetes.

This clone was counted only a few times. The chain carries TRBV29-1 and TRBJ2-1; the match to TRBD1 covers 11 bases. Germline V gene lookup returns CDR1 SQVTM and CDR2 ANQGSEA. The CDR3 covers 12 residues. Germline trimming cut 4 bases from V and 15 bases from J; bases unmatched to any gene: 8. The DNA for the CDR3 is TGCAGCGTTGGGGAGGGACAGGGGGTCACGTTCTTC. Amino acid sequence: CSVGEGQGVTFF.

The chain employs TRBV4-3 and TRBJ2-1; TRBD2 aligns across 8 bases. Germline V CDR1 and CDR2: LGHNA, YSLEER. The CDR3 covers 14 residues. With V trimmed by 1 base and J by 10 bases, 6 bases remained unmatched. CDR3 sequence: CASSQAPGLEEQFF. In DNA form, the CDR3 reads TGCGCCAGCAGCCAAGCCCCGGGACTAGAGGAGCAGTTCTTC.

In DNA form, the CDR3 reads TGTGCCAGCAGCACCGGACTTAGCACCGGGGAGCTGTTTTTT. As protein: CASSTGLSTGELFF. The genes are TRBV9 and TRBJ2-2; tentative D call: TRBD2 (5 bases). V was shortened by 4 bases and J by 4 bases, with 11 bases between the two germline ends. The CDR3 contains 14 residues. In germline, CDR1 is SGDLS, CDR2 YYNGEE.

As DNA, the CDR3 is TGTGCCAGCAGTTACGGACTAGCGGAATACGAGCAGTACTTC. This sequence encodes CASSYGLAEYEQYF. This rearrangement joins TRBV2 to TRBJ2-7; the match to TRBD2 covers 10 bases. This CDR3 has 14 residues. Germline V gene data show CDR1 as SNHLY and CDR2 as FYNNEI. The V segment lost 5 bases and the J segment 4 bases; nucleotides outside the gene matches: 5.

This clone was seen only a few times. The genes are TRBV30 and TRBJ2-3; 9 positions agree with TRBD1. CDR3 length equals 14 residues. The germline V gene has CDR1 GTSNPN and CDR2 SVGIG (reference sequence). Trimming cost V 2 bases and J 3 bases; bases outside gene matches: 3. The CDR3 region is CAWSTGQGTDTQYF. The CDR3 nucleotides read TGTGCCTGGAGTACCGGACAGGGGACAGATACGCAGTATTTT. Full variable domain (remainder filled in from reference TRBV30 and TRBJ2-3): SQTIHQWPATLVQPVGSPLSLECTVEGTSNPNLYWYRQAAGRGLQLLFYSVGIGQISSEVPQNLSASRPQDRQFILSSKKLLLSDSGFYLCAWSTGQGTDTQYFGPGTRLTVL.

The chain has TRBV6-6 and TRBJ1-1, with D possibly matching TRBD1 (5 bases). V was clipped by 4 bases and J by 4 bases, with 13 bases between them. The CDR3 runs to 14 residues. CDR1 and CDR2 (germline): MNHNY, SVGAGI (reference sequence). CDR3: CASSWGMRGTEAFF. CDR3 sequence (DNA): TGTGCCAGCAGTTGGGGGATGAGAGGCACTGAAGCTTTCTTT.